Each of the 11 T cell receptor beta chains below was sequenced from the same sample in a study of CD8+ T cells in alopecia areata. cDNA serving as the sequencing template came from extracted, reverse transcribed RNA. Profiled with immunoSEQ multiplex PCR; TCRdb holds only in-frame clones, not every one. The sample has some 110,000 clones, approximately 58% seen once. Sequencing was carried out using CD4+ T cells sorted from blood. The receptor set was obtained from a human donor in good health.

The chain is built from TRBV2 and TRBJ2-1, with D perhaps assigned TRBD1 or TRBD2 (5 bases each). Germline CDR1 SNHLY, CDR2 FYNNEI. CDR3 length: 14 residues. Trimming cost V 6 bases and J 2 bases, with 11 bases left between them. The CDR3 sequence is CASRGDYTYNEQFF. The CDR3 DNA follows: TGTGCCAGCAGGGGGGATTACACCTACAATGAGCAGTTCTTC.

This chain joins TRBV29-1 and TRBJ2-3, with TRBD2 as a possible D gene (6 bases). Germline V lookup: CDR1 SQVTM, CDR2 ANQGSEA. Between the trimmed V and J ends, which lost 8 bases and 2 bases, there was a span of 14 bases. This CDR3 is 13 amino acids long. The CDR3 DNA reads as TGCAGCATGAGGAGGGGATCCACAGATACGCAGTATTTT. The encoded protein is CSMRRGSTDTQYF.

V usage is TRBV30 and J usage is TRBJ1-3; D may be TRBD1 (6 bases). CDR3 length: 14 residues. Germline V CDR1 and CDR2: GTSNPN, SVGIG (reference sequence). V lost 8 bases, J lost 2 bases, and 16 bases lay in between. CDR3 sequence (DNA): TGTGCCGCGGGGGACAAGTCCCCTGGAAACACCATATATTTT. It specifies CAAGDKSPGNTIYF.

J is TRBJ2-3 and V is TRBV30; TRBD1 or TRBD2 may be the D gene (5 bases each). V was shortened by 4 bases and J by 5 bases, with 10 bases between the two germline ends. Germline V lookup: CDR1 GTSNPN, CDR2 SVGIG (reference sequence). The CDR3 is 12 amino acids. The CDR3 loop is CAWTGGGDTQYF. As DNA, the CDR3 is TGTGCCTGGACTGGGGGTGGAGATACGCAGTATTTT.

The chain couples TRBV28 to TRBJ1-5; the D is unclear. CDR3 length: 16 amino acids. CDR1 MDHEN and CDR2 SYDVKM come from the germline V gene. V gave up 3 bases and J gave up 2 bases, with 14 bases separating them. CDR3 coding DNA: TGTGCCAGCAGTTTCTGGTGGGATAGTCGCAATCAGCCCCAGCATTTT. The encoded protein is CASSFWWDSRNQPQHF.

V and J are TRBV7-2 and TRBJ2-1; D is possibly TRBD1 (6 bases). Germline-derived CDR1 and CDR2 are SGHTA and FQGNSA. The CDR3 extends over 15 amino acids. V dropped 4 bases and J dropped 2 bases, with 12 bases sitting between them. CDR3 region: CASSSGQTTYNEQFF. Written as DNA, the CDR3 is TGTGCCAGCAGCTCCGGACAGACTACCTACAATGAGCAGTTCTTC. Looking up the rest from reference TRBV7-2 and TRBJ2-1 gives the full variable domain: GAGVSQSPSNKVTEKGKDVELRCDPISGHTALYWYRQSLGQGLEFLIYFQGNSAPDKSGLPSDRFSAERTGGSVSTLTIQRTQQEDSAVYLCASSSGQTTYNEQFFGPGTRLTVL.

The chain couples TRBV5-1 to TRBJ1-6; 8 bases agree with TRBD1. The CDR3 is 16 amino acids. In germline, CDR1 is SGHRS, CDR2 YFSETQ. With V trimmed by 4 bases and J by 3 bases, 6 bases remained unmatched. DNA for the CDR3: TGCGCCAGCAGCCTGACAGGGGCCAACTATAATTCACCCCTCCACTTT. It encodes CASSLTGANYNSPLHF.

The CDR3 coding sequence is TGTGCCAGCAGTTACTCGCAGGGCTCCCAAGAGACCCAGTACTTC. Protein sequence: CASSYSQGSQETQYF. The chain joins TRBV6-5 to TRBJ2-5, with a weak D call TRBD1 (5 bases). With 0 bases removed from V and 1 base from J, the gap between germline ends came to 9 bases. The CDR3 is 15 amino acids. The germline CDR1 and CDR2 sequences are MNHEY and SVGAGI.

CDR3: CASTGQGIYNEQFF. For the CDR3, the DNA is TGTGCCAGCACAGGTCAGGGGATATACAATGAGCAGTTCTTC. The chain couples TRBV25-1 to TRBJ2-1, with D possibly TRBD1 on 6 matching bases. The CDR3 is 14 residues long. Trimming shortened V by 7 bases and J by 4 bases, and 14 bases separated the two germline ends. CDR1 and CDR2 from the germline V gene are MGHDK and SYGVNS. Combining the CDR3 with reference TRBV25-1 and TRBJ2-1 gives the whole variable domain EADIYQTPRYLVIGTGKKITLECSQTMGHDKMYWYQQDPGMELHLIHYSYGVNSTEKGDLSSESTVSRIRTEHFPLTLESARPSHTSQYLCASTGQGIYNEQFFGPGTRLTVL.

V gene TRBV7-9 combines with J gene TRBJ1-5; 7 bases align to TRBD1. Trimming cost V 1 base and J 6 bases; bases outside gene matches: 6. Germline V gene sequence: CDR1 SEHNR, CDR2 FQNEAQ (reference sequence). The CDR3 loop spans 15 amino acids. CDR3 nucleotide sequence: TGTGCCAGCAGCTTAGATTCAGGGGGTAGTCAGCCCCAGCATTTT. Protein sequence: CASSLDSGGSQPQHF.

The chain joins TRBV1 to TRBJ1-1; the DNA was not compared with TRBD1, the D call given in the table. TRBV1 is an annotated pseudogene. The CDR3 length is 17 residues. CDR3 bases: TGCACCAGCAGCCAAGAATTTGCAGGGGCCGAGAACACTGAAGCTTTCTTT. This codes for CTSSQEFAGAENTEAFF.